The text below deals with one TCR beta chain. Uncontrolled infections, other autoimmune diseases, pregnancy or lactation led to exclusion of patients. These data are taken from a study of T cells in Graves' hyperthyroidism and ophthalmopathy. RNA transcripts provided the source from which TCR beta CDR3 regions were amplified. Researchers ran a first-round RT-PCR on the TCR CDR3 using the HTBI primer set. Via MiXCR, TCRdb re-called the multiplex PCR reads, giving one row per CDR3 protein. The top ten hold 30% to 40% of the sample, which has 600,000 to 650,000 distinct CDR3 sequences, around 21% seen once. Trimming removed 8 bases from V and 4 bases from J, with 17 bases in between. The CDR3 sequence is 14 residues long. The germline CDR1 and CDR2 sequences are MNHNS and SASEGT.

The origin of this receptor is a man between 25 and 39 years old with Graves' ophthalmopathy. V usage is TRBV6-1 and J usage is TRBJ1-2; D is possibly TRBD1 (6 bases). The sample comprised blood. CDR3 nucleotides: TGTGCCAGCGGAACAAACAGGGACTTCTATGGCTACACCTTC. Residues: CASGTNRDFYGYTF.